This TCR beta chain came from a study of T cells in Graves' hyperthyroidism and ophthalmopathy. Study-wide background: Peripheral blood samples were taken at initial diagnosis, prior to any treatment.

Study results and caveats: The majority of expanded thyroid clonotypes above 0.001 also appeared in blood.

It was considered stable Graves' hyperthyroidism when ophthalmopathy did not progress within 18 months. Among the patients, aged 18 to 65, hyperthyroidism was newly diagnosed and had lasted under 2 months. A note on this clonotype: Its specificity is not known.

It was RNA transcripts that yielded the amplified TCR beta CDR3 regions. Using the HTBI primer set, a first-round RT-PCR was run on the TCR CDR3. TCRdb reanalysed the multiplex PCR reads using MiXCR and keeps one entry per CDR3 protein. There are 700,000 to 850,000 distinct CDR3 sequences in the sample; just over 35% occur only once, and around 29% lies in the top ten. The source is a woman between 35 and 50 years old with Graves' hyperthyroidism. Sample: blood.

CDR3 residues: CASSLGRSKKLFF. CDR3 DNA: TGTGCCAGCAGCTTAGGGAGAAGTAAAAAACTGTTTTTT. The chain has TRBV25-1 and TRBJ1-4, with no clear D. The V and J ends lost 6 bases and 9 bases respectively, with 14 bases between them. Germline CDR1 MGHDK, CDR2 SYGVNS. CDR3 length equals 13 residues.